These 5 T cell receptor beta chains were sequenced from one sample in a study of T cell repertoires in cytomegalovirus infection. A single record per CDR3 protein comes from TCRdb applying MiXCR to the reads. The sample holds about 260,000 distinct CDR3 sequences, around 13% seen once. Sequencing was carried out using PBMCs. The receptors come from a human donor in good health (CMV status not recorded). Some clones in this sample may be carry-over from other donors' samples.

Written as DNA, the CDR3 is TGTGCCAGCAGTCCGTACAGGGGTGGGAACTATGGCTACACCTTC. This codes for CASSPYRGGNYGYTF. The chain couples TRBV28 to TRBJ1-2; TRBD1 matches 7 bases. J lost 2 bases, V lost 5 bases, and 8 bases had no gene match. CDR1 and CDR2 (germline): MDHEN, SYDVKM. The CDR3 runs 15 residues.

V and J are TRBV3-1 and TRBJ2-2; TRBD1 aligns across 8 bases. V was pared by 5 bases and J by 5 bases, with 10 bases of the junction left unmatched. Germline assignment: CDR1 LGHDT and CDR2 YNNKEL (reference sequence). The CDR3 extends over 16 amino acids. The CDR3 DNA is TGTGCCAGCAGCTATTGGGACAGGCCTACAACCGGGGAGCTGTTTTTT. It codes for CASSYWDRPTTGELFF.

This clonotype was detected ten times or more. The genes are TRBV7-2 and TRBJ2-5; D call uncertain. The CDR3 covers 13 residues. The V end lost 1 base, the J end lost 4 bases, and 7 bases lay between the germline ends. Germline V lookup: CDR1 SGHTA, CDR2 FQGNSA. DNA for the CDR3: TGTGCCAGCAGCTTAGACATGGCAGAGACCCAGTACTTC. Its translation: CASSLDMAETQYF.

There are many counts of this clonotype. The V gene is TRBV24-1, the J gene TRBJ2-5, with a possible D match to TRBD1 (6 bases). Germline V gene data show CDR1 as KGHDR and CDR2 as SFDVKD. V was pared by 4 bases and J by 1 base, with 15 bases between. There are 16 residues in the CDR3. CDR3 protein: CATSDRGAGAQETQYF. Written as DNA, the CDR3 is TGTGCCACCAGTGACCGCGGTGCAGGGGCCCAAGAGACCCAGTACTTC.

At least ten counts were recorded for this clonotype. The V call is TRBV2, the J call TRBJ1-4; D is unresolved. The germline V gene encodes CDR1 SNHLY and CDR2 FYNNEI. The V end was cut by 7 bases, the J end by 5 bases, with 8 bases between. The CDR3 runs 12 residues. The CDR3 is CASNLANEKLFF. The CDR3, as DNA: TGTGCCAGCAATTTAGCGAATGAAAAACTGTTTTTT.